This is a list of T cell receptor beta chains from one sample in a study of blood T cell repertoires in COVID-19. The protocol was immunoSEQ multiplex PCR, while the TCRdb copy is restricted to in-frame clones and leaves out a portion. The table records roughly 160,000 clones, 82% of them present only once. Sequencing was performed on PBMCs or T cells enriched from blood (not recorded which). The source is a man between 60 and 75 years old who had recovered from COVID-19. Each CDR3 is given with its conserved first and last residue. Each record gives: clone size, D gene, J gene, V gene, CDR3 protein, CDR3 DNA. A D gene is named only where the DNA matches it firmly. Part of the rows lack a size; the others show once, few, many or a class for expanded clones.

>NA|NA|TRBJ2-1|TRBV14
CASSHRISSGLNNEQFF
TGTGCCAGCAGCCATCGCATAAGTAGCGGACTTAATAATGAGCAGTTCTTC
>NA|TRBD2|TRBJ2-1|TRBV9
CASSPRIVAGGSYNEQFF
TGTGCCAGCAGCCCTCGGATAGTAGCGGGAGGCTCCTACAATGAGCAGTTCTTC
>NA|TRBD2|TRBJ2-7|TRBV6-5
CASRGTSGPYEQYF
TGTGCCAGCAGAGGGACTAGCGGCCCCTACGAGCAGTACTTC
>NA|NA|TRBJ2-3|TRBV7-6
CASSLGSEGPADTQYF
TGTGCCAGCAGCTTAGGAAGTGAGGGCCCGGCAGATACGCAGTATTTT
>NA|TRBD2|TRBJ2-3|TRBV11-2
CASSAGRVTDTQYF
TGTGCCAGCAGCGCGGGGAGGGTAACAGATACGCAGTATTTT
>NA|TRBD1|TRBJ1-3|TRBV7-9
CASSYGTGVSGNTIYF
TGTGCCAGCAGCTACGGGACAGGGGTCTCAGGAAACACCATATATTTT
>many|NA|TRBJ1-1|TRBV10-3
CAIREKAGKNTEAFF
TGTGCCATCAGAGAGAAGGCAGGGAAGAACACTGAAGCTTTCTTT
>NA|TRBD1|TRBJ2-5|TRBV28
CASSLGQANQETQYF
TGTGCCAGCAGTCTCGGACAGGCAAACCAAGAGACCCAGTACTTC
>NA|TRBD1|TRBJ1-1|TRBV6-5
CASRDRGRDTEAFF
TGTGCCAGCAGAGACAGGGGGCGGGACACTGAAGCTTTCTTT
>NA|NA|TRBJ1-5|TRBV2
CASSGGQPQHF
TGTGCCAGCAGTGGCGGTCAGCCCCAGCATTTT
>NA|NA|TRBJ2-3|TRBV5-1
CASSLEGVATQYF
TGCGCCAGCAGCTTGGAGGGGGTAGCTACGCAGTATTTT
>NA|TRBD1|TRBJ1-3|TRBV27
CASSLTGPSGNTIYF
TGTGCCAGCAGTTTGACAGGGCCCTCTGGAAACACCATATATTTT
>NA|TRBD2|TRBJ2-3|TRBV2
CASSRTRTLTDTQYF
TGTGCCAGCAGTCGGACTAGGACATTGACAGATACGCAGTATTTT
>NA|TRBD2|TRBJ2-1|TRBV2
CASGRASLNEQFF
TGTGCCAGCGGGAGGGCAAGCCTTAATGAGCAGTTCTTC
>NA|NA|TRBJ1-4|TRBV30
CAWSGGDFNEKLFF
TGTGCCTGGAGTGGGGGGGATTTTAATGAAAAACTGTTTTTT
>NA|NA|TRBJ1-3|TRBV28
CASSSRRPSGNTIYF
TGTGCCAGCAGTTCCCGGAGACCGTCGGGAAACACCATATATTTT
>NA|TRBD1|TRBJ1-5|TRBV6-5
CASRKDRASNQPQHF
TGTGCCAGCAGGAAGGACAGGGCCTCTAATCAGCCCCAGCATTTT
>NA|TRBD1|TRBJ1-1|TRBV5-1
CASSLGQGGEAFF
TGCGCCAGCAGCTTGGGACAGGGTGGTGAAGCTTTCTTT
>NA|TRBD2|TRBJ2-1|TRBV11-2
CASMLAGDNNEQFF
TGTGCCAGCATGCTAGCGGGGGACAACAATGAGCAGTTCTTC
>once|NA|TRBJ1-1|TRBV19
CASSIEWATEAFF
TGTGCCAGTAGTATAGAGTGGGCGACTGAAGCTTTCTTT
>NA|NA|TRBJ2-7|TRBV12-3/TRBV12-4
CASSLTAPYEQYF
TGTGCCAGCAGTTTGACTGCCCCCTACGAGCAGTACTTC
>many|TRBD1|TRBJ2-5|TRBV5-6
CASSPRDRRGETQYF
TGTGCCAGCAGCCCCCGGGACAGACGCGGAGAGACCCAGTACTTC
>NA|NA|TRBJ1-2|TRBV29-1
CSVEAAGKGYGYTF
TGCAGCGTTGAAGCGGCGGGGAAGGGCTATGGCTACACCTTC
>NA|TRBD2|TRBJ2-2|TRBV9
CASSPRLAGGLVGELFF
TGTGCCAGCAGCCCCCGGCTAGCGGGGGGGCTTGTCGGGGAGCTGTTTTTT
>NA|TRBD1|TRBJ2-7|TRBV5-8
CASSLPGTGFEQYF
TGTGCCAGCAGCCTCCCCGGGACAGGGTTCGAGCAGTACTTC
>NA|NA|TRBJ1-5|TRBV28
CASSIIARPQHF
TGTGCCAGCAGTATAATAGCACGGCCCCAGCATTTT
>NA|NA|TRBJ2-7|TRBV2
CASRGTNYEQYF
TGTGCCAGCAGGGGGACAAACTACGAGCAGTACTTC
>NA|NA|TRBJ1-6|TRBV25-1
CASSDWGDDSPLHF
TGTGCCAGCTCTGATTGGGGGGACGATTCACCCCTCCACTTT
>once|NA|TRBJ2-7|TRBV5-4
CASREDFRSYEQYF
TGTGCCAGCAGAGAAGACTTTCGCTCCTACGAGCAGTACTTC
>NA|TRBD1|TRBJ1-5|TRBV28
CASSPYAGTRGASNQPQHF
TGTGCCAGCAGTCCCTACGCCGGGACCAGGGGGGCTAGCAATCAGCCCCAGCATTTT
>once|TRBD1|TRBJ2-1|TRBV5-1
CASDPGTGHNEQFF
TGCGCCAGCGACCCCGGGACAGGCCACAATGAGCAGTTCTTC
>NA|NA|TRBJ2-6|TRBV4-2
CASSLSTGTSGANVLTF
TGTGCCAGCAGCCTTTCTACAGGGACCTCTGGGGCCAACGTCCTGACTTTC
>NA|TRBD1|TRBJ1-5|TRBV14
CASSQEGQGRKQPQHF
TGTGCCAGCAGCCAAGAAGGACAGGGGAGGAAGCAGCCCCAGCATTTT
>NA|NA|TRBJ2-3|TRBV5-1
CASTATGTSTDTQYF
TGCGCCAGCACCGCGACAGGGACTAGCACAGATACGCAGTATTTT
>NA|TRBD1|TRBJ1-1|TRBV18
CASSDRGQDTEAFF
TGTGCCAGCTCGGACAGGGGGCAGGACACTGAAGCTTTCTTT
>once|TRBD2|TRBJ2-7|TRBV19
CASSPGLVSGEQYF
TGTGCCAGTAGCCCGGGACTAGTTTCGGGGGAGCAGTACTTC
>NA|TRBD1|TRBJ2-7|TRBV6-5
CAGRGTGDHEQYF
TGTGCCGGGAGGGGGACAGGGGACCACGAGCAGTACTTC